The present T cell receptor (beta chain) was sequenced within a study of cytomegalovirus exposure and HLA in healthy donors. Overall study context: It was reported in a later analysis that the same platform had been used for the 90 to 150 validation repertoires as for the approximately 670 first-cohort repertoires.

It was the 120-subject validation cohort, separate from the roughly 700-subject first cohort, to which the donors belonged. Study outcomes and limitations: A few of the chains that were CMV-associated were confirmed in vitro to be specific for CMV antigens. The study designated roughly 160 TCR beta chains cytomegalovirus-associated.

The repertoire was sequenced with immunoSEQ multiplex PCR; TCRdb's copy has only in-frame clones and lacks some. The data contain 300,000 to 400,000 clones, roughly 85% of them singletons. Notes on this clone: Its matching antigen is unknown.

Sequenced sample: PBMCs. The TCR was taken from a woman between 18 and 30 years old in good health and CMV-seronegative.

CDR3 amino acids: CASSRSPRDPGTIRSGYTF. The CDR3 bases are TGTGCCAGCTCACGCTCCCCTCGAGACCCGGGGACTATAAGAAGTGGCTACACCTTC. The V gene is TRBV18, the J gene TRBJ1-2, with D possibly being TRBD1 (5 bases). Germline CDR1 KGHSH, CDR2 LQKENI. This CDR3 comprises 19 residues. V was shortened by 4 bases and J by 7 bases, with 31 bases between the two germline ends. The complete variable domain, with remaining parts taken from reference TRBV18 and TRBJ1-2, reads NAGVMQNPRHLVRRRGQEARLRCSPMKGHSHVYWYRQLPEEGLKFMVYLQKENIIDESGMPKERFSAEFPKEGPSILRIQQVVRGDSAAYFCASSRSPRDPGTIRSGYTFGSGTRLTVV.